These 22 T cell receptor beta chains came from one sample sequenced in a study of blood T cell repertoires in COVID-19. The table came from immunoSEQ multiplex PCR; TCRdb's copy has only in-frame clones and leaves some out. This table holds roughly 110,000 clones, approximately 88% found once. Input material: peripheral blood. The origin of the receptors is a man aged 50 or older with active or convalescent COVID-19.

The chain employs TRBV9 and TRBJ1-1, with a weak D call TRBD1 (6 bases). Germline V CDR1 and CDR2: SGDLS, YYNGEE. The CDR3 contains 14 residues. The V and J ends lost 5 bases and 1 base respectively, with 12 bases between them. This CDR3 is CASRETGPNTEAFF. CDR3 bases: TGTGCCAGCAGAGAAACAGGGCCGAACACTGAAGCTTTCTTT.

This clone was counted once. The chain's CDR3 is CASSSLDSLNTEAFF. The CDR3 DNA is TGTGCCAGCAGTTCCCTCGACAGCCTGAACACTGAAGCTTTCTTT. The V and J genes are TRBV6-5 and TRBJ1-1; tentative D call: TRBD1 (5 bases). Germline values: CDR1 MNHEY, CDR2 SVGAGI. The CDR3 is 15 residues long. The germline V and J ends were trimmed by 4 bases and 0 bases, with 12 bases remaining between them.

The chain carries TRBV4-3 and TRBJ2-1; D remains ambiguous. V lost 0 bases and J lost 10, with 13 bases in between. This CDR3 is built from 14 residues. The germline gives CDR1 LGHNA, CDR2 YSLEER. The DNA for the CDR3 is TGCGCCAGCAGCCAAGATCAATACGCGGCAGAGCAGTTCTTC. It is translated as CASSQDQYAAEQFF.

The CDR3 coding sequence is TGTGCCAGCAGCTTAAACAGGGGAGACACCGGGGAGCTGTTTTTT. Translated: CASSLNRGDTGELFF. This chain uses TRBV7-9 with TRBJ2-2; 7 bases agree with TRBD1. Germline loops: CDR1 SEHNR, CDR2 FQNEAQ (reference sequence). The CDR3 totals 15 residues. With V trimmed by 2 bases and J by 3 bases, 3 bases remained unmatched.

This chain uses TRBV30 with TRBJ2-2; D gene ambiguous. V lost 3 bases and J lost 1, with 9 bases in between. Germline V CDR1 and CDR2: GTSNPN, SVGIG (reference sequence). The length of the CDR3 is 14 residues. The CDR3 reads CAWRRSGNTGELFF. The CDR3 bases are TGTGCCTGGAGGCGTTCAGGGAACACCGGGGAGCTGTTTTTT.

J is TRBJ2-7 and V is TRBV5-1; the D is unclear. Germline values: CDR1 SGHRS, CDR2 YFSETQ. The germline V and J ends were trimmed by 4 bases and 6 bases, with 14 bases remaining between them. The CDR3 is made up of 13 amino acids. CDR3 coding DNA: TGCGCCAGCAGCCCGTTTTCCCAGCGCGAGCAGTACTTC. Translation: CASSPFSQREQYF.

The chain has TRBV30 and TRBJ1-3; 7 bases map to TRBD1. Losses at the gene ends were 0 bases for V and 0 bases for J; bases not matched to a gene: 8. The CDR3 is 17 residues long. CDR1 is GTSNPN and CDR2 is SVGIG in the germline V gene (reference sequence). The DNA of the CDR3 is TGTGCCTGGAGTGTATTACAGGGGCCAGTCTCTGGAAACACCATATATTTT. Its protein is CAWSVLQGPVSGNTIYF.

CDR3 protein: CASSIVLSSYNEQFF. The DNA of the CDR3 is TGTGCCAGTAGTATAGTTCTGAGCTCCTACAATGAGCAGTTCTTC. The chain has TRBV19 and TRBJ2-1; no clear D. The CDR3 consists of 15 residues. The germline gives CDR1 LNHDA, CDR2 SQIVND (reference sequence). V lost 1 base, J lost 0 bases, and 7 bases lay in between. Full variable domain (missing parts from reference TRBV19 and TRBJ2-1): DGGITQSPKYLFRKEGQNVTLSCEQNLNHDAMYWYRQDPGQGLRLIYYSQIVNDFQKGDIAEGYSVSREKKESFPLTVTSAQKNPTAFYLCASSIVLSSYNEQFFGPGTRLTVL.

This chain joins TRBV7-8 and TRBJ2-7; 11 positions match TRBD1. This CDR3 region has 15 residues. Unmatched junction bases numbered 3, after V lost 5 bases and J lost 0 bases. CDR1 and CDR2 from the germline V gene are SGHVS and FQNEAQ. CDR3 in DNA: TGTGCCAGCAGCGTAGGACAGGGGGCCTCCTACGAGCAGTACTTC. Translating gives CASSVGQGASYEQYF.

A single count supports this clone. The rearrangement joins TRBV15 to TRBJ1-5, with 7 bases that match TRBD1. The CDR3 spans 15 residues. The germline V gene encodes CDR1 LNHNV and CDR2 YYDKDF (reference sequence). V lost 9 bases to trimming and J lost 0 bases; unmatched junction nucleotides: 8. This CDR3 reads CATRTGTSSNQPQHF. The CDR3 DNA follows: TGTGCCACTAGGACAGGCACCTCTAGCAATCAGCCCCAGCATTTT.

The V and J genes are TRBV5-1 and TRBJ2-7, with 9 positions matching TRBD1. V shed 0 bases and J 0 bases; nucleotides not matched to a gene: 4. CDR3 length: 16 residues. Germline CDR1 SGHRS, CDR2 YFSETQ. CDR3 loop: CASSLGRDRVSYEQYF. In nucleotides, the CDR3 is TGCGCCAGCAGCTTGGGGCGGGACAGGGTCTCCTACGAGCAGTACTTC.

This clone has a handful of counts. The genes are TRBV1 and TRBJ2-3; no check of the table's D call, TRBD2, against the DNA was made. TRBV1 is termed a pseudogene. This CDR3 is built from 15 residues. CDR3 sequence (DNA): TGCACCGGTAAAAAGGGGCGGGAGGGCAAACATACGCAGTATTTT. Translation: CTGKKGREGKHTQYF.

CDR3 sequence reads: CATSGQTDLQDYNEQFF. In DNA form, the CDR3 reads TGTGCCACCAGTGGCCAGACAGACCTCCAAGATTACAATGAGCAGTTCTTC. J is TRBJ2-1 and V is TRBV24-1; D possibly corresponds to TRBD1 (5 bases). The CDR3 is 17 amino acids. CDR1 KGHDR and CDR2 SFDVKD come from the germline V gene. V lost 5 bases, J lost 4 bases, and 20 bases lay in between.

With regard to this clone: The DNA is left out, because the CDR3 cannot be placed on it with certainty; the CDR3 is given as TCRdb lists it. This chain joins TRBV13 and TRBJ2-7; the D call of TRBD2 is as the table states it, not checked on the DNA. Termini included, the CDR3 measures 13 amino acids. In germline, CDR1 is PRHDT, CDR2 FYEKMQ (reference sequence). CDR3 loop: CASSPWGSGSLYF.

This chain links TRBV10-2 with TRBJ2-7; possible D gene TRBD2, 5 bases. Germline loops: CDR1 WSHSY, CDR2 SAAADI. Trimming took off 3 bases at V and 5 bases at J, with 11 bases between the two ends. There are 13 residues in the CDR3. CDR3 coding DNA: TGCGCCAGCAGTGAAAGTAAAGCGGACGAGCAGTACTTC. The encoded protein is CASSESKADEQYF.

V gene TRBV7-9 combines with J gene TRBJ2-3; 8 nucleotides align to TRBD2. The CDR3 extends over 16 amino acids. From germline, CDR1 is SEHNR and CDR2 FQNEAQ (reference sequence). V trimming: 5 bases; J trimming: 3 bases; junction bases outside the gene matches: 10. The CDR3 DNA is TGTGCCAGCAGCCCCAGACTTGGCGGGAGGACAGATACGCAGTATTTT. It is translated as CASSPRLGGRTDTQYF. Full variable domain (remainder filled in from reference TRBV7-9 and TRBJ2-3): DTGVSQNPRHKITKRGQNVTFRCDPISEHNRLYWYRQTLGQGPEFLTYFQNEAQLEKSRLLSDRFSAERPKGSFSTLEIQRTEQGDSAMYLCASSPRLGGRTDTQYFGPGTRLTVL.

The gene calls are TRBV3-1 (or the pseudogene TRBV3-2) and TRBJ1-2; TRBD1 matches at 9 bases. With 0 bases clipped from V and 7 bases from J, the junction kept 9 bases outside the gene matches. CDR3 length: 16 residues. CDR1 LGHDT and CDR2 YNNKEL come from the germline V gene (reference sequence). The CDR3 DNA sequence: TGTGCCAGCAGCCAAGATAGCGGACAGGGGTTGGGTGGCTACACCTTC. Its translation: CASSQDSGQGLGGYTF.

The CDR3 DNA sequence: TGTGCCAGCAGTGACGCGGCGGGGGTACACAATGAGCAGTTCTTC. It yields the protein CASSDAAGVHNEQFF. The chain joins TRBV6-4 to TRBJ2-1; 7 positions agree with TRBD2. Germline values: CDR1 MRHNA, CDR2 SNTAGT. CDR3 size: 15 residues. The junction had 6 bases not matched to a gene; V was cut back by 2 bases and J by 5 bases.

The rearrangement links TRBV21-1 to TRBJ2-1; the table's D call, TRBD1, was not checked against the DNA. TRBV21-1 is marked as a pseudogene. The CDR3 consists of 17 residues. The CDR3, as DNA: TGTGCCAGCAGCGAACCTCCGACGTCTACAGCCTACAATGAGCAGTTCTTC. Translated: CASSEPPTSTAYNEQFF.

This clone occurred once. The chain combines TRBV7-2 with TRBJ1-5; a possible D gene is TRBD1 (5 bases). This CDR3 has 13 residues. Between the trimmed V and J ends, which lost 2 bases and 6 bases, there was a span of 8 bases. Looked up from germline, CDR1 is SGHTA and CDR2 is FQGNSA. As DNA, the CDR3 is TGTGCCAGCAGCTTACCAGGGCTTCAGCCCCAGCATTTT. It yields the protein CASSLPGLQPQHF.

There are a few counts of this clone. This chain links TRBV18 with TRBJ2-7; 7 bases map to TRBD1. V was clipped by 6 bases and J by 3 bases; unmatched bases: 5. The CDR3 sequence is 13 residues long. Germline CDR1 and CDR2: KGHSH and LQKENI. The CDR3 loop is CASSGTAVYEQYF. CDR3 DNA: TGTGCCAGCTCCGGGACAGCAGTCTACGAGCAGTACTTC. Looking up the rest from reference TRBV18 and TRBJ2-7 gives the full variable domain: NAGVMQNPRHLVRRRGQEARLRCSPMKGHSHVYWYRQLPEEGLKFMVYLQKENIIDESGMPKERFSAEFPKEGPSILRIQQVVRGDSAAYFCASSGTAVYEQYFGPGTRLTVT.

This clone was counted a single time. The V and J genes are TRBV14 and TRBJ1-6; tentative D call: TRBD1 (5 bases). The CDR3 has 14 residues. The V end lost 4 bases, the J end lost 8 bases, and 12 bases lay between the germline ends. CDR1 SGHDN and CDR2 FVKESK come from the germline V gene. The CDR3 DNA follows: TGTGCCAGCAGCCGAGGTATCAGGGATTCACCCCTCCACTTT. This sequence encodes CASSRGIRDSPLHF. Looking up the rest from reference TRBV14 and TRBJ1-6 gives the full variable domain: EAGVTQFPSHSVIEKGQTVTLRCDPISGHDNLYWYRRVMGKEIKFLLHFVKESKQDESGMPNNRFLAERTGGTYSTLKVQPAELEDSGVYFCASSRGIRDSPLHFGNGTRLTVT.